The TCR beta chain under discussion was sequenced for a study of T cell repertoires in cytomegalovirus infection. MiXCR was run by TCRdb on the reads, yielding one entry per CDR3 protein. The sample holds 200,000 or so distinct CDR3 sequences, roughly 20% seen once. The germline CDR1 and CDR2 sequences are SEHNR and FQNEAQ (reference sequence). The CDR3 runs to 15 residues. Notes on this clonotype: One junction end disagrees with the germline gene, perhaps due to a read error.

This sequence originates from a human donor in good health (CMV status not recorded). Some clones in this sample may be carry-over from other donors' samples. The material sequenced was PBMCs. This chain joins TRBV7-9 and TRBJ1-6, with 8 bases fitting TRBD1. The CDR3: CASSSTGGNNSPLHF. CDR3 nucleotide sequence: TGTGCCAGCAGTTCCACAGGGGGAAATAACTCACCCCTCCACTTT.